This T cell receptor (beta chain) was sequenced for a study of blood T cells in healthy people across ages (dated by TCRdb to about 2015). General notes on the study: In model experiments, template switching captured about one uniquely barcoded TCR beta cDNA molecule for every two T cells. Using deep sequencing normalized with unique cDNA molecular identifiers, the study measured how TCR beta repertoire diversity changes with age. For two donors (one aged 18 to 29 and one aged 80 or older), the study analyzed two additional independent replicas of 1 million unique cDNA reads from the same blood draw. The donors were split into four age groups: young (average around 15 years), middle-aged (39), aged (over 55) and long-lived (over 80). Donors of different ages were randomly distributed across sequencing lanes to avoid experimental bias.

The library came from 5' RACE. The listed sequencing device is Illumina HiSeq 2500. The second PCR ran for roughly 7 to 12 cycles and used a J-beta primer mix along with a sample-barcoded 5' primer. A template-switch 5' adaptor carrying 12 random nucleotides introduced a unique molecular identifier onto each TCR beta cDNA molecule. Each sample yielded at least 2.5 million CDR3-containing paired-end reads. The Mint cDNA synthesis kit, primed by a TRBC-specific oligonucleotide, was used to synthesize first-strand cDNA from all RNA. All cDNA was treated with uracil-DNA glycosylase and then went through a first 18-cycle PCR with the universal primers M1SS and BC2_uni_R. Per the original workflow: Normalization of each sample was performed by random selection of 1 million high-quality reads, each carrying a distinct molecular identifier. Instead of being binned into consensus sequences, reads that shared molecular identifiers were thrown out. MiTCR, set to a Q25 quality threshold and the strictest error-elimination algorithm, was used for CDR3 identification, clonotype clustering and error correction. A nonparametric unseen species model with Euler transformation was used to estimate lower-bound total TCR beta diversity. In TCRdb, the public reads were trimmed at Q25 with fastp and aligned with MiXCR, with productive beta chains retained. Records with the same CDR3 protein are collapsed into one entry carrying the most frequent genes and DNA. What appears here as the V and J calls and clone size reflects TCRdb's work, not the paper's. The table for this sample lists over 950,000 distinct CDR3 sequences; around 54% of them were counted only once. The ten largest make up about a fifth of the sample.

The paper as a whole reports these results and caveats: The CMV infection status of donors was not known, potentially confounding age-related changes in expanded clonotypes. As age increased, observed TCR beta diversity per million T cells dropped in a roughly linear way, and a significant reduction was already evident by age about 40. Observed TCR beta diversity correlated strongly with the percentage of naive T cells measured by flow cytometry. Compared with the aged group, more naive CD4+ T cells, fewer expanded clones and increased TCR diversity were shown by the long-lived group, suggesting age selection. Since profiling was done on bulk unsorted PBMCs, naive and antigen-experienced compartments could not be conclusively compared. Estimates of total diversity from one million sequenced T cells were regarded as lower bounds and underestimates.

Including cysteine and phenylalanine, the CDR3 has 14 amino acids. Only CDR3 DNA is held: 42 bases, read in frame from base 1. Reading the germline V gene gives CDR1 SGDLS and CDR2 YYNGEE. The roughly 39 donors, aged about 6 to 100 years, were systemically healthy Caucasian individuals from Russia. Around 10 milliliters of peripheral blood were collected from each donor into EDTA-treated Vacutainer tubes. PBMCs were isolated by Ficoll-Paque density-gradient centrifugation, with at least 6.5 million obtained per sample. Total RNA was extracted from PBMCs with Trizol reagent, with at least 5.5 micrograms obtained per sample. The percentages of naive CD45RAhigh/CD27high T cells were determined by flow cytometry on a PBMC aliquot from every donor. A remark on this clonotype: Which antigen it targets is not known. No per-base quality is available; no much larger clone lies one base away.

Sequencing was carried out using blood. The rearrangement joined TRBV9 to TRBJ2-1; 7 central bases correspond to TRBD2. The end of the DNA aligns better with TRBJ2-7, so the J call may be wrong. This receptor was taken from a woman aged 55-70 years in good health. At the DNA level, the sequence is TGTGCCAGCAGCGTGGCTAGCGGTCTTTACGAGCAGTACTTC. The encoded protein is CASSVASGLYEQYF.